This note documents a single T cell receptor beta chain sequence. This sample is part of a study of cytomegalovirus exposure and HLA in healthy donors. The PCR used 60 Vbeta and 13 Jbeta primers. This table comes from immunoSEQ multiplex PCR, and its TCRdb copy is limited to in-frame clones, with some not included. Across more than 85,000 clones, the top ten clones capture approximately 6% of the sample. Losses at the gene ends were 4 bases for V and 0 bases for J; bases not matched to a gene: 11. This CDR3 region has 16 residues. From germline, CDR1 is SQVTM and CDR2 ANQGSEA. The TCR sequence derives from a girl aged 10 to 17 in good health and CMV-seropositive. Source material: PBMCs. The gene calls are TRBV29-1 and TRBJ2-7, with 8 nucleotides matching TRBD1. The CDR3 is CSVGYVGQGLSYEQYF. For the CDR3, the DNA is TGCAGCGTTGGGTATGTAGGACAGGGTCTCTCCTACGAGCAGTACTTC.